This T cell receptor (beta chain) was captured in a study of vaccination and CD4 T cells after COVID-19. At the level of the study: The study drew post-COVID samples a median around 92 days after diagnosis (range 35 to 161).

Study observations and caveats: SARS-CoV-2-reactive clonotypes showed a nonsignificant median rise from about 20 to 38.

Germline assignment: CDR1 KGHDR and CDR2 SFDVKD. J was trimmed by 7 bases and V by 5 bases; bases with no gene match: 9. This CDR3 contains 15 residues. The Oncomine TCR Beta short-read assay was applied to DNA of cultured CD4+ T cells. Extraction of genomic DNA was performed on cultured CD4+ T cells. TCRdb redid the calling of the PCR reads with MiXCR, one entry per CDR3 protein. The sample lists over 15,000 distinct CDR3 sequences, approximately 57% occurring once. Treatment of the sample: approximately nine-day PBMC culture with coronavirus spike peptide pools or control peptides (ViraFEST assay). ViraFEST enlarged antigen-specific T cell populations with peptide pools and afterwards sequenced TCRs. This clonotype was seen a handful of times. Its matching antigen is unknown.

The source is a human donor who had recovered from COVID-19. The rearrangement joins TRBV24-1 to TRBJ1-2; 10 bases align to TRBD1. The specimen was CD4+ T cells from blood, cultured in vitro, collected before SARS-CoV-2 vaccination. This CDR3 is CATSVPGTGVSGYTF. The CDR3 nucleotides read TGTGCCACCAGTGTCCCCGGGACAGGGGTCAGTGGCTACACCTTC.